Presented here are 24 T cell receptor beta chains from one specimen sequenced in a study of preoperative IRX-2 immunotherapy in early breast cancer. TCRdb's copy holds only in-frame clones and misses some; the assay was immunoSEQ multiplex PCR. Among some 21,000 clones listed, around 81% were seen once. Treatment reported: preoperative locoregional IRX-2 cytokine immunotherapy. The sequencing used lymph node tissue, collected after IRX-2 immunotherapy. The receptors originated from a human donor with breast cancer.

The chain recombines TRBV18 with TRBJ1-5, with TRBD1 identical over 7 bases. The J segment lost 7 bases and the V segment lost 3 bases, leaving 6 bases of the junction unmatched. Germline V gene data show CDR1 as KGHSH and CDR2 as LQKENI. This CDR3 has 14 residues. The CDR3 sequence is CASSPQGGQQPQHF. In nucleotides, the CDR3 is TGTGCCAGCTCACCCCAGGGGGGCCAGCAGCCCCAGCATTTT.

This clone came up once. This chain uses TRBV30 with TRBJ1-1; 7 bases align to TRBD1. CDR3 length equals 13 residues. The germline gives CDR1 GTSNPN, CDR2 SVGIG (reference sequence). The V segment lost 4 bases and the J segment 3 bases; nucleotides outside the gene matches: 5. The CDR3 DNA reads TGTGCCTGGAACAGACAGGGCTACACTGAAGCTTTCTTT. This encodes CAWNRQGYTEAFF.

The genes are TRBV11-3 and TRBJ1-1; D call uncertain. The CDR3 extends over 15 amino acids. Deletions cut 2 bases from V and 0 bases from J, with 10 bases between. CDR1 SGHNT and CDR2 YENEEA come from the germline V gene. CDR3 sequence: CASSLRTEMNTEAFF. The CDR3 DNA sequence: TGTGCCAGCAGCTTAAGAACAGAGATGAACACTGAAGCTTTCTTT.

V gene TRBV6-8 combines with J gene TRBJ2-1; TRBD2 matches at 13 bases. The V segment lost 10 bases and the J segment 10 bases; nucleotides outside the gene matches: 13. Germline V CDR1 and CDR2: MNHGY, SAAAGT. The CDR3 spans 15 residues. The CDR3: CAISPGTSGKGEQFF. CDR3 nucleotide sequence: TGTGCCATCAGCCCCGGGACTAGCGGGAAGGGAGAGCAGTTCTTC.

The chain uses TRBV28 and TRBJ2-7; D is possibly TRBD1 (7 bases). V gave up 7 bases and J gave up 1 base, with 17 bases separating them. The V gene's germline CDR1 is MDHEN and CDR2 SYDVKM. The CDR3 has 15 residues. CDR3 loop: CASIRGDVQSYEQYF. CDR3 in DNA: TGTGCCAGCATCAGGGGGGACGTGCAGTCCTACGAGCAGTACTTC.

The V and J genes are TRBV22-1 and TRBJ1-5; the table names TRBD1, a call not compared with the DNA. TRBV22-1 is a pseudogene segment. The CDR3 consists of 14 residues. The CDR3 DNA reads TGTGCCAGCAGTCCTCAGGGGTACTATCAGCCCCAGCATTTT. As protein: CASSPQGYYQPQHF.

The V gene is TRBV28, the J gene TRBJ2-5; 12 nucleotides match TRBD2. The J segment lost 5 bases and the V segment lost 6 bases, leaving 7 bases of the junction unmatched. The CDR3 contains 15 residues. The germline CDR1 and CDR2 sequences are MDHEN and SYDVKM. The CDR3 sequence is CASRTGLAGRETQYF. CDR3 nucleotides: TGTGCCAGCAGGACTGGACTAGCGGGACGGGAGACCCAGTACTTC.

The rearrangement links TRBV11-3 to TRBJ1-4; the D is unclear. The V gene lost 0 bases and the J gene lost 0 bases, with 5 bases spanning the gap. CDR3 size: 15 residues. Germline V gene lookup returns CDR1 SGHNT and CDR2 YENEEA. For the CDR3, the DNA is TGTGCCAGCAGCTTAGACGTGTCAACTAATGAAAAACTGTTTTTT. It codes for CASSLDVSTNEKLFF.

This chain connects TRBV28 to TRBJ1-2; TRBD1 matches 7 bases. CDR1 is MDHEN and CDR2 is SYDVKM in the germline V gene. This CDR3 comprises 15 residues. Trimming at V came to 6 bases and at J to 4 bases, leaving 11 bases not matched to a gene. CDR3 amino acids: CASSYSMTGLYGYTF. The CDR3 DNA is TGTGCCAGCAGCTACTCTATGACAGGGCTCTATGGCTACACCTTC.

This chain joins TRBV5-1 and TRBJ2-4; D may correspond to TRBD1 or TRBD2 (7 bases each). This CDR3 has 14 residues. The V gene's germline CDR1 is SGHRS and CDR2 YFSETQ. V was pared by 0 bases and J by 9 bases, with 13 bases between. CDR3: CASSLGTGGGIQYF. Here the CDR3 DNA reads TGCGCCAGCAGCTTGGGGACAGGCGGGGGCATTCAGTACTTC. Full variable domain (remainder filled in from reference TRBV5-1 and TRBJ2-4): KAGVTQTPRYLIKTRGQQVTLSCSPISGHRSVSWYQQTPGQGLQFLFEYFSETQRNKGNFPGRFSGRQFSNSRSEMNVSTLELGDSALYLCASSLGTGGGIQYFGAGTRLSVL.

The J gene is TRBJ1-2, the V gene TRBV11-3; the match to TRBD1 covers 9 bases. V lost 6 bases, J lost 5 bases, and 7 bases stayed unmatched. The length of the CDR3 is 14 residues. Germline values: CDR1 SGHNT, CDR2 YENEEA. The CDR3 DNA is TGTGCCAGCAGTCTAGACGGGACAGGGTATGGCTACACCTTC. Translation: CASSLDGTGYGYTF.

The chain joins TRBV6-8 to TRBJ2-1; no definite D call. CDR3 length: 15 residues. Looked up from germline, CDR1 is MNHGY and CDR2 is SAAAGT. V lost 5 bases and J 0 bases, leaving 11 bases between the germline ends. DNA for the CDR3: TGTGCCAGCAGTGGCATATCTAGCTCCTACAATGAGCAGTTCTTC. Protein product: CASSGISSSYNEQFF.

The chain has TRBV9 and TRBJ2-2; D unclear. The CDR3 has 14 residues. Trimming took 5 bases from V and 0 from J, leaving 8 bases between them. From germline, CDR1 is SGDLS and CDR2 YYNGEE. CDR3 DNA sequence: TGTGCCAGCAGGGTCGGACCGAACACCGGGGAGCTGTTTTTT. Translating gives CASRVGPNTGELFF.

The chain links TRBV7-1 to TRBJ2-3, with a tentative D call TRBD2 (6 bases). TRBV7-1 qualifies as an ORF whose function is uncertain. The CDR3 sequence is 14 residues long. Trimming cost V 6 bases and J 6 bases, with 16 bases left between them. CDR3 loop: CASRRDGRPDTQYF. In DNA, the CDR3 is TGTGCCAGCAGGCGGGACGGCAGGCCCGATACGCAGTATTTT.

The chain uses TRBV11-3 and TRBJ2-2; 10 bases match TRBD1. V lost 5 bases to trimming and J lost 0 bases; unmatched junction nucleotides: 3. This CDR3 region has 16 residues. From germline, CDR1 is SGHNT and CDR2 YENEEA. Here the CDR3 reads CASSVGTGANTGELFF. The CDR3 nucleotides are TGTGCCAGCAGCGTCGGGACAGGGGCGAACACCGGGGAGCTGTTTTTT.

The chain employs TRBV30 and TRBJ1-2, with D possibly being TRBD1 (5 bases). Trimming took 5 bases from V and 0 from J, leaving 13 bases between them. The CDR3 is 14 amino acids. Germline V gene sequence: CDR1 GTSNPN, CDR2 SVGIG (reference sequence). The CDR3 bases are TGTGCCTGGGGGGCCAGACCAACTAACTATGGCTACACCTTC. This translates into CAWGARPTNYGYTF.

This clone was counted once. This chain links TRBV7-7 with TRBJ1-2, with TRBD1 identical over 12 bases. Germline values: CDR1 SSHAT, CDR2 FNYEAQ (reference sequence). Losses at the gene ends were 3 bases for V and 8 bases for J; bases not matched to a gene: 7. The CDR3 spans 15 residues. CDR3 loop: CASSLWDRGLVGYTF. CDR3 DNA sequence: TGTGCCAGCAGCTTGTGGGACAGGGGGCTGGTCGGCTACACCTTC.

The rearrangement links TRBV4-1 to TRBJ2-3, with 15 nucleotides matching TRBD2. The CDR3 is made up of 18 amino acids. J lost 5 bases, V lost 0 bases, and 6 bases had no gene match. CDR1 is MGHRA, CDR2 YSYEKL, per germline. CDR3 in DNA: TGCGCCAGCAGCCAAGATTTAGGACTAGCGGGGGGGCAAGATACGCAGTATTTT. Its translation: CASSQDLGLAGGQDTQYF.

J is TRBJ2-2 and V is TRBV18; D may be TRBD2 (6 bases). The CDR3 runs to 14 residues. V gave up 1 base and J gave up 6 bases, with 9 bases separating them. Germline V gene sequence: CDR1 KGHSH, CDR2 LQKENI. CDR3 nucleotides: TGTGCCAGCTCACCACGGCGGGAAGCCGGGGAGCTGTTTTTT. Encoded protein: CASSPRREAGELFF.

The V call is TRBV11-3, the J call TRBJ2-4, with D possibly matching TRBD2 (6 bases). Deletions cut 5 bases from V and 9 bases from J, with 17 bases between. Germline V gives CDR1 SGHNT, CDR2 YENEEA. CDR3 length: 14 amino acids. CDR3 residues: CASSQIAEGGIQYF. The CDR3 coding sequence is TGTGCCAGCAGCCAAATAGCGGAGGGAGGCATTCAGTACTTC.

Only one count was recorded for this clone. J is TRBJ1-5 and V is TRBV29-1; unclear D gene. The ends were cut back, 4 bases at V and 4 bases at J, with 11 bases in the middle. Germline assignment: CDR1 SQVTM and CDR2 ANQGSEA. The CDR3 totals 13 residues. DNA for the CDR3: TGCAGCGTTGGGTCGGGGTATAATCAGCCCCAGCATTTT. Translation: CSVGSGYNQPQHF.

This sequence joins TRBV30 and TRBJ1-1; TRBD1 agrees at 7 bases. This CDR3 comprises 13 residues. Trimming cost V 0 bases and J 4 bases; bases outside gene matches: 2. Germline CDR1 GTSNPN, CDR2 SVGIG (reference sequence). The CDR3 DNA reads as TGTGCCTGGAGTGTTCAGGGGGTCACTGAAGCTTTCTTT. Its translation is CAWSVQGVTEAFF.

With regard to this clone: One end of the junction does not line up with germline, which may come from a read error. The chain recombines TRBV6-8 with TRBJ2-7; TRBD1 aligns across 10 bases. In germline, CDR1 is MNHGY, CDR2 SAAAGT. The length of the CDR3 is 14 residues. The CDR3 DNA is TGTGCCATCAGTACGGGACAGGGGTCCTACGAGCAGTACTTC. This codes for CAISTGQGSYEQYF.

The chain carries TRBV1 and TRBJ1-2. TRBV1 is flagged as a pseudogene. The CDR3 length is 16 residues. CDR3 loop: CASSQERASPNYGYTF. The CDR3 region has the DNA TGCGCCAGCAGCCAAGAAAGGGCCAGTCCTAACTATGGCTACACCTTC.